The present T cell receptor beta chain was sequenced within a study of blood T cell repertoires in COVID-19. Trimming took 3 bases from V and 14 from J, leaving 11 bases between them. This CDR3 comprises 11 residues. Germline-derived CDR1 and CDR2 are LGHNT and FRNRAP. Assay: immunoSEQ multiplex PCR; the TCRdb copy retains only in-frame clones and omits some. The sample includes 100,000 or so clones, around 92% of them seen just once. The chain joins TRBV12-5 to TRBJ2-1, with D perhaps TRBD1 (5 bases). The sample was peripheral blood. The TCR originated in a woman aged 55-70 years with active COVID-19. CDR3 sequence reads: CASGFQGSEFF. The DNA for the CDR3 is TGTGCTAGTGGTTTTCAGGGTTCGGAGTTCTTC.